One sample yielded the 17 T cell receptor beta chains listed below, sequenced in a study of T cells in tuberculosis (dated by TCRdb to 2016 to 2019). PBMC were thawed, rested overnight, stained with a GMM-loaded CD1B tetramer, a Live/Dead dye and anti-CD3, and then sorted on a FACS Aria II. C32 glucose monomycolate purified from Rhodococcus equi was loaded onto CD1B tetramers. Library prep was done by the immunoSEQ multiplex PCR assay. In TCRdb, the immuneACCESS table is reduced to in-frame sequences with V and J assigned. These tables do not hold every clone; where another copy was compared, an unresolved V gene accounts for under half, and the others remain unexplained. This sample holds about 88,000 clones; roughly 90% were observed only once. The top ten clonotypes cover 1.5% to 2% of the sample. The sequenced sample was CD1b-GMM tetramer-negative cells sorted from PBMCs. According to the study, the label for this sample's cell subset or site signals: T cells not binding CD1B-GMM tetramer, sorted from same donor. These receptors all come from an adult woman with latent tuberculosis.

V usage is TRBV7-2 and J usage is TRBJ2-7, with 9 nucleotides matching TRBD2. J was trimmed by 6 bases and V by 2 bases; bases with no gene match: 11. CDR3 length equals 16 residues. CDR1 is SGHTA, CDR2 FQGNSA, per germline. The CDR3 DNA is TGTGCCAGCAGCTTACCGCGGGGGGGCACTAGCCGCGAGCAGTACTTC. Translated: CASSLPRGGTSREQYF.

The chain uses TRBV6-6 and TRBJ1-3; 9 positions match TRBD1. The germline CDR1 and CDR2 sequences are MNHNY and SVGAGI (reference sequence). The ends lost 5 bases at V and 4 bases at J; junction bases unmatched: 0. The length of the CDR3 is 13 residues. The CDR3 sequence: CASSTGGGNTIYF. The CDR3 nucleotides are TGTGCCAGCAGTACAGGGGGCGGAAACACCATATATTTT.

A few counts support this clone. The chain carries TRBV7-9 and TRBJ1-1; unclear D gene. Trimming stripped 2 bases from V and 3 bases from J, with 7 bases between. The CDR3 loop spans 13 amino acids. The V gene's germline CDR1 is SEHNR and CDR2 FQNEAQ (reference sequence). CDR3 DNA sequence: TGTGCCAGCAGCTTACGTCGGGACACTGAAGCTTTCTTT. Its translation: CASSLRRDTEAFF.

J is TRBJ2-5 and V is TRBV27; 7 nucleotides line up with TRBD2. V gave up 0 bases and J gave up 4 bases; unmatched junction bases: 5. This CDR3 comprises 15 residues. Germline values: CDR1 MNHEY, CDR2 SMNVEV (reference sequence). The CDR3 protein is CASSLSWGGTETQYF. In DNA, the CDR3 is TGTGCCAGCAGTTTATCTTGGGGGGGGACAGAGACCCAGTACTTC.

This clone appeared a single time. V usage is TRBV27 and J usage is TRBJ2-2, with TRBD2 matching over 7 bases. In germline, CDR1 is MNHEY, CDR2 SMNVEV (reference sequence). V was pared by 7 bases and J by 5 bases, with 13 bases of the junction left unmatched. CDR3 size: 16 residues. The CDR3, as DNA: TGTGCCAGCACTCCCGGGGGTGGACTAGAAACCGGGGAGCTGTTTTTT. Translation: CASTPGGGLETGELFF.

This clone came up once. The V call is TRBV11-2, the J call TRBJ2-5; 7 bases are a match to TRBD2. Trimming took 1 base from V and 3 from J; bases not matched to a gene: 11. The CDR3 contains 17 residues. Germline CDR1 is SGHAT and CDR2 is FQNNGV. In DNA, the CDR3 is TGTGCCAGCAGCTTAGCGGGGGGTAGCGGGCCCAAAGAGACCCAGTACTTC. This gives the protein CASSLAGGSGPKETQYF.

This clone was seen a few times. The V call is TRBV29-1, the J call TRBJ1-5; tentative D call: TRBD1 (5 bases). Trimming took off 5 bases at V and 0 bases at J, with 14 bases between the two ends. Germline V lookup: CDR1 SQVTM, CDR2 ANQGSEA. The CDR3 covers 15 residues. The CDR3 is CSVRGSADSNQPQHF. In nucleotides, the CDR3 is TGCAGCGTTCGGGGGTCCGCCGATAGCAATCAGCCCCAGCATTTT.

The chain employs TRBV28 and TRBJ1-2; TRBD1 agrees at 10 bases. The CDR3 is 13 residues long. Germline CDR1 reads MDHEN; CDR2 reads SYDVKM. Losses at the gene ends were 6 bases for V and 5 bases for J; bases not matched to a gene: 3. The CDR3 spells CASSRTGGYGYTF. The CDR3 nucleotides are TGTGCCAGCAGCCGGACAGGGGGGTATGGCTACACCTTC.

The chain carries TRBV5-4 and TRBJ2-7, with 14 nucleotides matching TRBD2. The junction had 2 bases not matched to a gene; V was cut back by 4 bases and J by 2 bases. CDR1 and CDR2 from the germline V gene are SGHNT and YYREEE (reference sequence). This CDR3 is 15 amino acids long. The CDR3 DNA reads as TGTGCCAGCAGCACGGGACTAGCGGGGGCCTACGAGCAGTACTTC. It codes for CASSTGLAGAYEQYF.

This clone was seen more than once but under ten times. The V and J genes are TRBV27 and TRBJ2-5, with 10 positions matching TRBD2. The CDR3 is made up of 16 amino acids. Germline V gene lookup returns CDR1 MNHEY and CDR2 SMNVEV (reference sequence). The trim removed 4 bases at V and 5 bases at J, leaving 10 bases unmatched. As DNA, the CDR3 is TGTGCCAGCAGTTCCCAAGCGGGGGGGGGCGGGGAGACCCAGTACTTC. Its protein product is CASSSQAGGGGETQYF.

Only one count was recorded for this clone. The chain is built from TRBV29-1 and TRBJ1-1; 7 bases align to TRBD1. In germline, CDR1 is SQVTM, CDR2 ANQGSEA. V was pared by 5 bases and J by 7 bases, with 7 bases of the junction left unmatched. There are 12 residues in the CDR3. The DNA for the CDR3 is TGCAGCGTTCAGAAAGGGACAGATGAAGCTTTCTTT. Protein sequence: CSVQKGTDEAFF.

This clone has more than one count but fewer than ten. V gene TRBV27 combines with J gene TRBJ1-1, with D hard to call. The CDR3 has 11 amino acids. Germline V gene sequence: CDR1 MNHEY, CDR2 SMNVEV (reference sequence). Trimming removed 11 bases from V and 1 base from J, with 8 bases in between. This CDR3 reads CAARGNTEAFF. In DNA form, the CDR3 reads TGTGCCGCCCGGGGGAACACTGAAGCTTTCTTT.

V gene TRBV15 combines with J gene TRBJ2-5; 7 bases are shared with TRBD1. The length of the CDR3 is 15 residues. Germline trimming cut 0 bases from V and 4 bases from J; bases unmatched to any gene: 5. The V gene's germline CDR1 is LNHNV and CDR2 YYDKDF (reference sequence). CDR3 loop: CATSRDPGQVETQYF. CDR3 sequence (DNA): TGTGCCACCAGCAGAGATCCCGGACAGGTAGAGACCCAGTACTTC.

The chain has TRBV4-1 and TRBJ1-6; 7 positions agree with TRBD1. This CDR3 is 15 amino acids long. CDR1 MGHRA and CDR2 YSYEKL come from the germline V gene. The junction had 5 bases not matched to a gene; V was cut back by 3 bases and J by 6 bases. The CDR3 region is CASSQTGIGNSPLHF. CDR3 in DNA: TGCGCCAGCAGCCAGACAGGGATTGGTAATTCACCCCTCCACTTT.

The chain recombines TRBV18 with TRBJ2-7; 8 nucleotides line up with TRBD2. Germline values: CDR1 KGHSH, CDR2 LQKENI. This CDR3 comprises 15 residues. Germline trimming cut 6 bases from V and 5 bases from J; bases unmatched to any gene: 12. The DNA for the CDR3 is TGTGCCAGCTCTTCAGTAGCGGGGCTTCGGGACGAGCAGTACGTC. Translating it yields CASSSVAGLRDEQYV.

The chain carries TRBV29-1 and TRBJ2-5; D is possibly TRBD2 (5 bases). This CDR3 region has 12 residues. V lost 4 bases to trimming and J lost 4 bases, with 10 bases between them. Germline CDR1 is SQVTM and CDR2 is ANQGSEA. The CDR3 sequence is CSVVEGGETQYF. In DNA, the CDR3 is TGCAGCGTTGTGGAAGGAGGAGAGACCCAGTACTTC.

This clone was recorded a few times. V gene TRBV4-2 combines with J gene TRBJ1-1; maybe TRBD1 (5 bases). Deletions cut 0 bases from V and 3 bases from J, with 5 bases between. This CDR3 contains 13 residues. CDR1 is LGHNA, CDR2 YNFKEQ, per germline. CDR3 residues: CASSQEGHTEAFF. The CDR3 coding sequence is TGTGCCAGCAGCCAAGAGGGGCACACTGAAGCTTTCTTT.